The rows below give T cell receptor beta chains drawn from one sample of a study of cytomegalovirus exposure and HLA in healthy donors. Assay: immunoSEQ multiplex PCR; the TCRdb copy retains only in-frame clones and omits some. This sample has under 150,000 clones, with 82% found just once. Sequenced material: PBMCs. These receptors were obtained from a male donor in good health and CMV-seronegative. Each CDR3 is given with its conserved first and last residue. A D gene is named only where the DNA matches it firmly. Part of the rows lack a size; the others show once, few, many or a class for expanded clones.

NA,NA,TRBV4-3,TRBJ2-7,CASSQGGSYEQYF,TGCGCCAGCAGCCAAGGCGGCTCCTACGAGCAGTACTTC
NA,TRBD2,TRBV10-2,TRBJ2-3,CASSDGLAGADTQYF,TGCGCCAGCAGTGATGGACTAGCGGGTGCTGATACGCAGTATTTT
NA,NA,TRBV25-1,TRBJ1-1,CASSEFQGVDTEAFF,TGTGCCAGCAGTGAGTTCCAGGGCGTCGACACTGAAGCTTTCTTT
NA,NA,TRBV28,TRBJ2-3,CASSWRDTQYF,TGTGCCAGCAGCTGGCGGGATACGCAGTATTTT
NA,NA,TRBV6-6,TRBJ2-7,CASSYPQGRPRDEQYF,TGTGCCAGCAGTTACCCCCAGGGCCGTCCTCGGGACGAGCAGTACTTC
NA,NA,TRBV7-2,TRBJ2-7,CASSPWRVYEQYF,TGTGCCAGCAGCCCCTGGAGGGTCTACGAGCAGTACTTC
NA,TRBD2,TRBV7-2,TRBJ2-1,CASSLFELAGYNEQFF,TGTGCCAGCAGCTTATTTGAACTAGCGGGCTACAATGAGCAGTTCTTC
NA,NA,TRBV11-1,TRBJ2-2,CASSLVLAGTTGELFF,TGTGCCAGCAGCTTAGTTTTGGCGGGAACCACCGGGGAGCTGTTTTTT
once,TRBD2,TRBV4-1,TRBJ2-5,CASSPGTSGIVEETQYF,TGCGCCAGCAGCCCCGGGACTAGCGGGATAGTAGAAGAGACCCAGTACTTC
once,NA,TRBV11-2,TRBJ2-5,CASSLGGRETQYF,TGTGCCAGCAGCTTAGGAGGGCGAGAGACCCAGTACTTC
NA,NA,TRBV10-3,TRBJ1-5,CAISVNLGPNQPQHF,TGTGCCATCAGTGTTAATTTGGGGCCCAATCAGCCCCAGCATTTT
NA,TRBD2,TRBV9,TRBJ2-3,CASSVGNTGGTSGMTDTQYF,TGTGCCAGCAGCGTAGGCAATACCGGGGGGACTAGCGGCATGACAGATACGCAGTATTTT
NA,NA,TRBV30,TRBJ2-7,CAGDLSSYEQYF,TGTGCCGGAGACCTGAGCTCCTACGAGCAGTACTTC
NA,NA,TRBV10-1,TRBJ2-7,CASIYQTEVPYEQYF,TGCGCCAGCATCTATCAGACAGAGGTTCCCTACGAGCAGTACTTC
NA,NA,TRBV27,TRBJ1-5,CASSLQGSNQPQHF,TGTGCCAGCAGTTTACAGGGGTCGAATCAGCCCCAGCATTTT
NA,TRBD2,TRBV10-3,TRBJ2-5,CAISESLAGSQEAQYF,TGTGCCATCAGTGAGTCCCTAGCGGGTAGCCAAGAGGCCCAGTACTTC
NA,NA,TRBV29-1,TRBJ2-2,CSVPYPGNTGELFF,TGCAGCGTTCCCTACCCGGGAAACACCGGGGAGCTGTTTTTT
NA,NA,TRBV28,TRBJ2-1,CASNEVRSSYNEQFF,TGTGCCAGCAACGAAGTCCGGAGCTCCTACAATGAGCAGTTCTTC
NA,NA,TRBV5-1,TRBJ2-7,CASSLGGASLEQYF,TGCGCCAGCAGCTTGGGGGGAGCCTCTCTCGAGCAGTACTTC
NA,NA,TRBV11-2,TRBJ2-1,CASSRSVSSYNEQFF,TGTGCCAGCAGCCGGAGTGTGAGCTCCTACAATGAGCAGTTCTTC
few,TRBD1,TRBV2,TRBJ1-1,CASSESGGRRAFF,TGTGCCAGCAGTGAATCAGGGGGCCGACGGGCTTTCTTT
once,NA,TRBV23-1,TRBJ2-7,CASSGNRRPSYEQYF,TGCGCCAGCAGTGGAAACAGGCGTCCCTCCTACGAGCAGTACTTC
NA,TRBD2,TRBV7-2,TRBJ2-5,CASSPLAGVIETQYF,TGTGCCAGCAGCCCACTAGCGGGAGTAATAGAGACCCAGTACTTC
NA,TRBD1,TRBV6-5,TRBJ1-5,CASSYSGTGLEPQHF,TGTGCCAGCAGTTACTCGGGGACAGGGTTAGAGCCCCAGCATTTT
few,TRBD1,TRBV9,TRBJ2-3,CASRAGGSDTQYF,TGTGCCAGCAGGGCAGGGGGCTCAGATACGCAGTATTTT
NA,TRBD1,TRBV5-4,TRBJ1-2,CASSLGPLDTGGNGYTF,TGTGCCAGCAGCTTAGGGCCCCTCGATACAGGGGGCAATGGCTACACCTTC
NA,NA,TRBV28,TRBJ1-2,CASSLPSGVYGYTF,TGTGCCAGCAGTTTACCGTCAGGCGTCTATGGCTACACCTTC
NA,NA,TRBV27,TRBJ2-7,CASSYQGSYEQYF,TGTGCCAGCAGTTATCAGGGATCCTACGAGCAGTACTTC
once,TRBD1,TRBV10-3,TRBJ2-3,CAIRRGDRGWADTQYF,TGTGCCATCAGGCGGGGGGACAGGGGTTGGGCAGATACGCAGTATTTT
NA,NA,TRBV7-9,TRBJ2-2,CASSLALQGELFF,TGTGCCAGCAGCTTAGCTCTACAGGGGGAGCTGTTTTTT
NA,TRBD1,TRBV13,TRBJ2-7,CASSGSGDRGF,TGTGCCAGCAGCGGTTCTGGGGACAGGGGGTTC
NA,TRBD2,TRBV30,TRBJ2-1,CAWRAGLAGSNEQFF,TGTGCCTGGAGGGCGGGACTAGCGGGAAGTAATGAGCAGTTCTTC
NA,NA,TRBV7-9,TRBJ1-5,CASSQTGDSNQPQHF,TGTGCCAGCAGCCAGACAGGAGATAGCAATCAGCCCCAGCATTTT
NA,NA,TRBV30,TRBJ2-7,CAWTRTGPYEQYF,TGTGCCTGGACCCGAACAGGACCCTACGAGCAGTACTTC
once,TRBD2,TRBV11-3,TRBJ2-7,CASSLDKAGRGEQYF,TGTGCCAGCAGCTTAGACAAGGCAGGGAGGGGCGAGCAGTACTTC
NA,TRBD2,TRBV30,TRBJ2-7,CAWSTAWGGYYEQYF,TGTGCCTGGAGTACCGCTTGGGGGGGATACTACGAGCAGTACTTC
NA,TRBD2,TRBV2,TRBJ2-2,CASSPPSGRGTGELFF,TGTGCCAGCAGTCCCCCTAGCGGGAGGGGCACCGGGGAGCTGTTTTTT